The source of this T cell receptor beta chain is a study of T cell responses to AZD1222 COVID-19 vaccine (dated by TCRdb to the early 2020s). For the study in its entirety: TCR sequencing was performed for 233 trial participants, of whom around 200 were given two doses of AZD1222 and approximately 26 were given two doses of MenACWY control vaccine. Enrollment into the trials was organized by age into subgroups of 18-55, 56-69 and 70-plus years, and those subgroups contained roughly 150, 30 and 60 TCR-sequenced participants, respectively.

Per the publication, the time point label means: about 28 days (+/-7) after the second vaccine dose. AZD1222 recipients given second doses at about 4 weeks or at about 12 weeks were pooled, since spike-specific TCR depth and breadth were not found to differ between the two schedules. Samples from vaccinated people were obtained from the UK trials COV001 and COV002, which included a single-blind randomized controlled phase 2/3 trial of AZD1222 (ChAdOx1 nCoV-19) in healthy adults. Trial participant PBMC samples were collected at day 0 and day 28 after the second dose for TCRbeta chain sequencing. Comment on this clone: The antigen it recognizes is unknown. The sample holds no much larger clone one base away, and base qualities are not on file.

The CDR3 regions of human TCRbeta chains were analyzed by immunosequencing. On the authors' methods: TCRs in the repertoires were matched against a reference library of SARS-CoV-2-specific TCRs that had been generated with the MIRA antigen-specificity platform. Breadth meant the fraction of unique TCRs that were SARS-CoV-2-associated, whereas depth meant the fraction of total T cells that were SARS-CoV-2-associated. Using the MIRA data, every spike-specific TCR was mapped to the spike region that the TCR reacted to and assigned to either a CD4 or a CD8 class. Log10-transformed breadth and depth values were compared by one-way ANOVA with Sidak's multiple comparisons tests. The clones in this table, taken by TCRdb from immuneACCESS, are in-frame only. Not every clone is retained; where verified, under half of the shortfall comes from an unresolved V gene, and the cause of the rest is unknown. V and J calls and clone size are those listed in that table; D and trimming were worked out from the DNA. This sample comprises about 60,000 clones, around nine tenths of them detected only once. 6.9% of the sample is held by the ten biggest clonotypes.

The germline V gene specifies ENHRY as CDR1 and SYGVKD as CDR2. The CDR3 measures 12 amino acids from cysteine to phenylalanine. Only the CDR3 DNA stays, 36 bases, in frame from base 1. Cut back by 7 bases and 8 bases, the V and J ends lie 14 bases apart. The research as a whole found: In the small 56-69-year group, the increase in depth fell short of significance, most likely because of low power. After two AZD1222 doses, spike-specific TCR breadth and depth were significantly higher than at day 0 and than in MenACWY recipients. Because no day 14 peak-response samples were available, the repertoires could be characterized only after the peak T cell response. Vaccine-associated CD4 TCRs spanned the whole spike protein, with dominant responses in regions 160-218 and 743-854. Most participants were white British and females outnumbered males, and the authors suggested that clonal diversity may have been underestimated. Reportedly, almost half of the unique spike-specific TCRs recognized epitopes lying outside the regions that are mutated in the B.1.351 and B.1.1.7 variants. Conclusions about previously exposed vaccinees were limited because only a handful of AZD1222 recipients were SARS-CoV-2 seropositive at baseline.

Rearrangement joined TRBV10-3 to TRBJ1-2; matching of 6 bases hints at TRBD1 as the D gene. Sequenced material: peripheral blood, taken 28 days after the second AZD1222 dose. This TCR came from an adult who received the AZD1222 COVID-19 vaccine. The sequence in DNA is TGTGCCATCAACCCTCAGGGGACCGGCTACACCTTC. Its translation is CAINPQGTGYTF.